The 7 T cell receptor beta chains listed next were all sequenced from one sample in a study of CD8+CD57+ T cells in acquired aplastic anemia. TCR beta VDJ combinations and CDR3 sequences were profiled from genomic DNA. TCRdb used MiXCR to reprocess the reads, holding one entry per CDR3 protein. The top ten clones hold under 8.5% of a sample with more than 250,000 distinct CDR3 sequences, 45% to 65% of them seen once. The sequenced sample consisted of sorted CD4+, CD8+, or CD8+CD57+ T cells (not recorded which) from PBMCs. The source is a human donor with severe aplastic anemia or a healthy control (not recorded which).

As to this clonotype: One end of the junction is discordant with germline, which a read error may explain. The rearrangement uses TRBV6-5 and TRBJ2-1; 7 bases match TRBD2. The CDR3 is 16 residues long. Germline CDR1 and CDR2: MNHEY and SVGAGI. CDR3 residues: CASSYSLGGGYNKQFF. For the CDR3, the DNA is TGTGCCAGCAGTTACTCTCTCGGCGGGGGTTACAATAAGCAGTTCTTC.

The V and J genes are TRBV2 and TRBJ1-1; D gene unclear. The CDR3 covers 14 residues. Germline V CDR1 and CDR2: SNHLY, FYNNEI. V shed 2 bases and J shed 1 base, with 8 bases lying between them. The CDR3 DNA reads TGTGCCAGCAGTGAACGAGAAGCGAACACTGAAGCTTTCTTT. This codes for CASSEREANTEAFF. The full variable domain, completed using reference TRBV2 and TRBJ1-1, is EPEVTQTPSHQVTQMGQEVILRCVPISNHLYFYWYRQILGQKVEFLVSFYNNEISEKSEIFDDQFSVERPDGSNFTLKIRSTKLEDSAMYFCASSEREANTEAFFGQGTRLTVV.

The rearrangement links TRBV10-1 to TRBJ2-7, with D perhaps being TRBD1 or TRBD2 (5 bases each). The germline V and J ends were trimmed by 3 bases and 3 bases, with 12 bases remaining between them. Germline lookup yields CDR1 WNHNN and CDR2 SYGVQD (reference sequence). This CDR3 contains 14 residues. DNA for the CDR3: TGCGCCAGCAGTGATGGGACGATGGACTACGAGCAGTACTTC. It specifies CASSDGTMDYEQYF.

This chain connects TRBV20-1 to TRBJ2-5, with TRBD2 matching over 7 bases. Germline loops: CDR1 DFQATT, CDR2 SNEGSKA (reference sequence). V lost 3 bases and J lost 5; bases outside the gene matches: 9. This CDR3 comprises 14 residues. DNA for the CDR3: TGCAGTGCTAGGGGGGGAGCGGGGTACGAGACCCAGTACTTC. Residues: CSARGGAGYETQYF.

This chain uses TRBV15 with TRBJ1-1; D is unclear. V was cut by 9 bases and J by 0 bases, with 17 bases left in between. The CDR3 totals 15 residues. Per germline, CDR1 LNHNV and CDR2 YYDKDF (reference sequence). CDR3 sequence: CATALEAGMNTEAFF. The CDR3 DNA reads TGTGCCACGGCCCTCGAAGCGGGCATGAACACTGAAGCTTTCTTT.

This sequence joins TRBV12-3 or TRBV12-4 and TRBJ2-3, with TRBD2 identical over 9 bases. Trimming removed 6 bases from V and 4 bases from J; junction bases left unmatched: 11. The length of the CDR3 is 16 residues. The DNA for the CDR3 is TGTGCCAGCAGAATAGCAGGCGGGGGGGCCGCAGATACGCAGTATTTT. Its translation: CASRIAGGGAADTQYF.

V and J are TRBV5-1 and TRBJ2-5; no clear D gene. V lost 1 base to trimming and J lost 2 bases, with 6 bases between them. The CDR3 runs 13 residues. The germline gives CDR1 SGHRS, CDR2 YFSETQ. The chain's CDR3 is CASSLPPQETQYF. CDR3 bases: TGCGCCAGCAGCTTGCCTCCACAAGAGACCCAGTACTTC.